A selection of T cell receptor beta chains follows, all from one sample in a study of naive and memory T cell subsets. TCRdb reprocessed the UMI-ligation and nested PCR reads via MiXCR and lists one record per CDR3 protein. The sample has around 110,000 distinct CDR3 sequences, over 30% seen once. Specimen: central memory CD4+ T cells from blood. The receptors derive from a human donor in good health. The CDR3 runs from the conserved cysteine through the conserved F or W.

TRBJ1-5 TRBV20-1 CSARPSPGDSGQPQHF
TRBJ1-5 TRBV7-8 CASSLSSQPQHF
TRBJ2-7 TRBV19 CASSRGQNHEQYF
TRBJ2-4 TRBV5-4 CASSLCGGKKKEAKNIQYF
TRBJ2-4 TRBV28 CASSYQGGGKNIQYF
TRBJ2-7 TRBV7-2 CASSLWTVLKEQYF
TRBJ2-5 TRBV2 CAGKEYRQETQYF
TRBJ2-4 TRBV7-8 CASIRGGGKNIQYF
TRBJ2-3 TRBV20-1 CSASLQLAGGDTQYF
TRBJ2-3 TRBV4-2 CASSRGLADSTDTQYF
TRBJ2-3 TRBV11-2 CASSLGLNTDTQYF
TRBJ2-3 TRBV4-1 CASSQVLAGEKDTQYF
TRBJ2-3 TRBV20-1 CSARDSALAGGLYTQYF
TRBJ1-5 TRBV30 CAWSNSGSQPQHF
TRBJ2-7 TRBV6-2/TRBV6-3 CASSKRERTSQYEQYF
TRBJ1-6 TRBV20-1 CSAREGASSYNSPLHF
TRBJ2-3 TRBV28 CASSEGATDTQYF
TRBJ2-7 TRBV6-5 CASSYSTRVQDFNF
TRBJ2-7 TRBV7-9 CASSQQGLAGSYEQYF
TRBJ1-5 TRBV7-2 CASSSTGYQPQHF
TRBJ2-7 TRBV7-8 CASSFPRGGIRNEQYF
TRBJ2-1 TRBV7-2 CASSLVPPRESF
TRBJ2-5 TRBV5-1 CASSPGPAETQYF
TRBJ1-4 TRBV12-3/TRBV12-4 CASSLADSGGGKLFF
TRBJ1-1 TRBV20-1 CSARVFRAVTEAFF
TRBJ1-3 TRBV19 CASSPSVGQTSGNTIYF
TRBJ2-1 TRBV6-5 CASRGQYSYNEQFF
TRBJ1-4 TRBV28 CASAKDPKGEKLFF
TRBJ2-4 TRBV5-6 CASSIWRGIAKNIQYF
TRBJ2-7 TRBV21-1 CASRVPPLSYEQYF
TRBJ2-7 TRBV28 CASVVGGFSYEQYF